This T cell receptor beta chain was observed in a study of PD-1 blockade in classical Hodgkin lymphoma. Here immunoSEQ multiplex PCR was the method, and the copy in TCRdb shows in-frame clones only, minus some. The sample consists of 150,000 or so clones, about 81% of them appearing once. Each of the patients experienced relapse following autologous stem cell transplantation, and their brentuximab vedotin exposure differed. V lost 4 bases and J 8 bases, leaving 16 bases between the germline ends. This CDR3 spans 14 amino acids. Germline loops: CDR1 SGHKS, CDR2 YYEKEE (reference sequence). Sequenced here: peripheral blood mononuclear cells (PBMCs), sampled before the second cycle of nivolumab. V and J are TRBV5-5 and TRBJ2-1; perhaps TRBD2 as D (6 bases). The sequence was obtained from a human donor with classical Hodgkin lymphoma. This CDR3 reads CASSRVGGPYEQFF. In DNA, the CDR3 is TGTGCCAGCAGCCGGGTGGGAGGACCCTATGAGCAGTTCTTC. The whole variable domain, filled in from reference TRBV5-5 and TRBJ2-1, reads DAGVTQSPTHLIKTRGQQVTLRCSPISGHKSVSWYQQVLGQGPQFIFQYYEKEERGRGNFPDRFSARQFPNYSSELNVNALLLGDSALYLCASSRVGGPYEQFFGPGTRLTVL.